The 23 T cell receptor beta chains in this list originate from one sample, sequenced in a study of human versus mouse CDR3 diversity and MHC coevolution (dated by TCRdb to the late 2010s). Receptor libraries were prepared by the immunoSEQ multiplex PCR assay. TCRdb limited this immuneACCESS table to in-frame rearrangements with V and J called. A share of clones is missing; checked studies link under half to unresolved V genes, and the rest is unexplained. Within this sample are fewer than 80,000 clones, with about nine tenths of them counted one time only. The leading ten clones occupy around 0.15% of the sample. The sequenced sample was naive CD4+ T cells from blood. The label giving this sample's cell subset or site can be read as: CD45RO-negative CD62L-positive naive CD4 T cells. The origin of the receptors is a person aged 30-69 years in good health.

For the CDR3, the DNA is TGTGCCAGCGGGGGAGGGGGGGGTGGACCCAATGAGCAGTTCTTC. Protein product: CASGGGGGGPNEQFF. The chain joins TRBV2 to TRBJ2-1, with D tentatively TRBD2 (7 bases). Trimming pared 8 bases from V and 6 bases from J, leaving 20 bases between. This CDR3 comprises 15 residues. Germline V lookup: CDR1 SNHLY, CDR2 FYNNEI.

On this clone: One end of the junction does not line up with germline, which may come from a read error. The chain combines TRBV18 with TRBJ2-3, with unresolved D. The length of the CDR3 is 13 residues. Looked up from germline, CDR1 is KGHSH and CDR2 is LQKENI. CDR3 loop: CASSLLITDTRYF. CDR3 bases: TGTGCCAGCTCACTGCTAATCACAGATACGCGGTATTTT.

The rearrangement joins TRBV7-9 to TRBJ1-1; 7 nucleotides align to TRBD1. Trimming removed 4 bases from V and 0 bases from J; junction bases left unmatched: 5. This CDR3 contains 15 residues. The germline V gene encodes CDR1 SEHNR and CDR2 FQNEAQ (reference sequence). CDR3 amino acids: CASSSPQGVNTEAFF. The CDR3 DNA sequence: TGTGCCAGCAGCTCCCCCCAGGGGGTGAACACTGAAGCTTTCTTT.

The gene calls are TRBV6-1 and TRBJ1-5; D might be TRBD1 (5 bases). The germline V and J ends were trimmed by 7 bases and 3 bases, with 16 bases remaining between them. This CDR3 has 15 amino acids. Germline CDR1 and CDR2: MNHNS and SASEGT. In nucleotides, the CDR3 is TGTGCCAGCAAGGGGAGGCAGCCTCTCAATCAGCCCCAGCATTTT. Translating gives CASKGRQPLNQPQHF.

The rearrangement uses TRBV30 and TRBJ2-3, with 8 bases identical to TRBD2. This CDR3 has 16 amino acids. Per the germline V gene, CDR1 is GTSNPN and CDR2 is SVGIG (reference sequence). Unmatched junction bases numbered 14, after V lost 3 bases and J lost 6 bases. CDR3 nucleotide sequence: TGTGCCTGGAGCCACCTCGGACTAGCTGGGGGGGATACGCAGTATTTT. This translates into CAWSHLGLAGGDTQYF.

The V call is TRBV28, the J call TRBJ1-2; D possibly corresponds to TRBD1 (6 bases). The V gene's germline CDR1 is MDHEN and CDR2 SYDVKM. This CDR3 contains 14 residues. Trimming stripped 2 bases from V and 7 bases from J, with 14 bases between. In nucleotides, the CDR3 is TGTGCCAGCAGTTTAGGGCAGGGGTTACGTGGCTACACCTTC. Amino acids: CASSLGQGLRGYTF.

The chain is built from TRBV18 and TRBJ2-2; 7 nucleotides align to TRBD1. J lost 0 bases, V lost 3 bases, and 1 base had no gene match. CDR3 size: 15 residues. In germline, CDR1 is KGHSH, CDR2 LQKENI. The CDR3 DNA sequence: TGTGCCAGCTCACCCGGGACAGCGAACACCGGGGAGCTGTTTTTT. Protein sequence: CASSPGTANTGELFF.

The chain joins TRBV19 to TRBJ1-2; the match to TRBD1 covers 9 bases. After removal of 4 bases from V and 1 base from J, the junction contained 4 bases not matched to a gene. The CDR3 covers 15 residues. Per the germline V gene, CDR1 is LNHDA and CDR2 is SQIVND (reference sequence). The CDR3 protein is CASSTQGAINYGYTF. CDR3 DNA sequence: TGTGCCAGTAGTACACAGGGGGCAATTAACTATGGCTACACCTTC.

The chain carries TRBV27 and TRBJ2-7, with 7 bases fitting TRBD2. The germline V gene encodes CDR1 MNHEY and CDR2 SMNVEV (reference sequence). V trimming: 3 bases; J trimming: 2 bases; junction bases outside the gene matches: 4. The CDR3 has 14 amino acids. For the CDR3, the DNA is TGTGCCAGCAGTTTGGGGACTATCCCCTACGAGCAGTACTTC. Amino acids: CASSLGTIPYEQYF.

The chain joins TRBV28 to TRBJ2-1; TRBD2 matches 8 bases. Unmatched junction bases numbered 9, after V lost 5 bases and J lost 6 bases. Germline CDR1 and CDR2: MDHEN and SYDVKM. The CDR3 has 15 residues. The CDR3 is CASSGLAKGLNEQFF. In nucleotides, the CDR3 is TGTGCCAGCAGTGGACTAGCAAAGGGCCTCAATGAGCAGTTCTTC.

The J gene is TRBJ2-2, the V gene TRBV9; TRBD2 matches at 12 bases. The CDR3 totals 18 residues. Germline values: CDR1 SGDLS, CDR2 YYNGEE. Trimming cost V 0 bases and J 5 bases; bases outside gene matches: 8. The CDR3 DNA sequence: TGTGCCAGCAGCGTAGGTCTAGCGGGAGGGCCTAGGACCGGGGAGCTGTTTTTT. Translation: CASSVGLAGGPRTGELFF.

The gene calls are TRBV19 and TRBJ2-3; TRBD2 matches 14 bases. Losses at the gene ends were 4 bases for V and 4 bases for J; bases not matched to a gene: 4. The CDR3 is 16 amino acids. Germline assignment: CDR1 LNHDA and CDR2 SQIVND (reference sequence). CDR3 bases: TGTGCCAGTAGTAGGAGACTAGCGGGGGGGCCAGATACGCAGTATTTT. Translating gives CASSRRLAGGPDTQYF.

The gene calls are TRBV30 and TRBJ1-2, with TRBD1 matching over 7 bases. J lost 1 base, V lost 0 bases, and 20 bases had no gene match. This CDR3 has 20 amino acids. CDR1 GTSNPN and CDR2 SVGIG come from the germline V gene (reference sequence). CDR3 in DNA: TGTGCCTGGAGTGTAGGGGTTAGGGACAGCCGCCGTGGCGGTAACTATGGCTACACCTTC. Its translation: CAWSVGVRDSRRGGNYGYTF.

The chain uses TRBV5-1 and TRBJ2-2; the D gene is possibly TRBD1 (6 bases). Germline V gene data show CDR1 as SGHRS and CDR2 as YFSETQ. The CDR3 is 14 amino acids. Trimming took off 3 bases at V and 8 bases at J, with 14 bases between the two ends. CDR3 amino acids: CASSSGTTLGELFF. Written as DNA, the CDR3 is TGCGCCAGCAGCTCCGGGACAACCCTAGGGGAGCTGTTTTTT.

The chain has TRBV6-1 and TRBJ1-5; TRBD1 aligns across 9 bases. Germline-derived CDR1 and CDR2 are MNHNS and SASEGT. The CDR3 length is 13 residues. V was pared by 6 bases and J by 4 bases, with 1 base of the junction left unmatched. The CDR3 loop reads CASSGTGNQPQHF. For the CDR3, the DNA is TGTGCCAGCAGCGGGACAGGGAATCAGCCCCAGCATTTT.

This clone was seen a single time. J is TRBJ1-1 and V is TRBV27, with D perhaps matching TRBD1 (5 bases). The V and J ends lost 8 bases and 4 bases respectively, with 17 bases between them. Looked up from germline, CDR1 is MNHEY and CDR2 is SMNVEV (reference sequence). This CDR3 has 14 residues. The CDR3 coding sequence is TGTGCCAGCGGTCGGGGGGATGGAGTCACTGAAGCTTTCTTT. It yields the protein CASGRGDGVTEAFF.

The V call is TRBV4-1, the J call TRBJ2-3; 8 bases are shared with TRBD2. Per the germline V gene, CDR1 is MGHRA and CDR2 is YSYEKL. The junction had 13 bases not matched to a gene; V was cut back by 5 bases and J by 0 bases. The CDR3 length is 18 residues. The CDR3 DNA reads TGCGCCAGCAGCGACTCCGGGACTAGAGGGGCCAGCACAGATACGCAGTATTTT. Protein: CASSDSGTRGASTDTQYF.

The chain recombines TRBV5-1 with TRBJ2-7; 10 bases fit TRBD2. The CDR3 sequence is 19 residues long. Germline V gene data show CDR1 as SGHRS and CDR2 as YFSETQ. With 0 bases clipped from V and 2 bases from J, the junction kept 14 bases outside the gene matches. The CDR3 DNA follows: TGCGCCAGCAGCTTGGTAGCTAGCGGGGGCCAAAAAACCACCTACGAGCAGTACTTC. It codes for CASSLVASGGQKTTYEQYF. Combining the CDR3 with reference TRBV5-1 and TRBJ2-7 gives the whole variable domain KAGVTQTPRYLIKTRGQQVTLSCSPISGHRSVSWYQQTPGQGLQFLFEYFSETQRNKGNFPGRFSGRQFSNSRSEMNVSTLELGDSALYLCASSLVASGGQKTTYEQYFGPGTRLTVT.

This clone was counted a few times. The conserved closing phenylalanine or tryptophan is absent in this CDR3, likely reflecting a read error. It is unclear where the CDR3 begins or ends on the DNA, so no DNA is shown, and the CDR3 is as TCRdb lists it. The CDR3 loop is CASSLGTVG. The gene calls are TRBV7-9 and TRBJ1-2; the D call in the table, TRBD1, was not verified against the DNA. In germline, CDR1 is SEHNR, CDR2 FQNEAQ (reference sequence). Both ends counted, the CDR3 spans 9 residues.

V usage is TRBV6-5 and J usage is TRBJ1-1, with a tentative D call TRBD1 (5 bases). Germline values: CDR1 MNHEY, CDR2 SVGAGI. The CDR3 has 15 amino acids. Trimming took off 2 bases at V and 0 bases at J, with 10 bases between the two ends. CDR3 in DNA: TGTGCCAGCAGTTACAGAGCCAGGGTGAACACTGAAGCTTTCTTT. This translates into CASSYRARVNTEAFF.

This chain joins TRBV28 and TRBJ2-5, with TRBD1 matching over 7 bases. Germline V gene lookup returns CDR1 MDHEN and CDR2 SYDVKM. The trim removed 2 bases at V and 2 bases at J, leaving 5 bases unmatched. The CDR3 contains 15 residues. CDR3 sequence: CASSLIGTAQETQYF. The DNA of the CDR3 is TGTGCCAGCAGTTTAATCGGGACAGCTCAAGAGACCCAGTACTTC.

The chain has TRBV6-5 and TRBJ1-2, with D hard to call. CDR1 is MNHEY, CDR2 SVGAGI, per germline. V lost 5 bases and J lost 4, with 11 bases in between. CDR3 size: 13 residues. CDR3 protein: CASSDRGLYGYTF. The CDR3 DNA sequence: TGTGCCAGCAGTGATCGCGGACTCTATGGCTACACCTTC.

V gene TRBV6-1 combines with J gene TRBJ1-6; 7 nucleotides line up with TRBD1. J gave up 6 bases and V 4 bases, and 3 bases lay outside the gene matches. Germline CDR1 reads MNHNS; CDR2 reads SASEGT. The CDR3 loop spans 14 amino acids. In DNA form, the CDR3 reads TGTGCCAGCAGTGTGGACAGGCTTAATTCACCCCTCCACTTT. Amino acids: CASSVDRLNSPLHF.